These 25 T cell receptor beta chains share one sample of origin, sequenced in a study of cytomegalovirus exposure and HLA in healthy donors. PCR used 60 Vbeta primers and 13 Jbeta primers. TCRdb's copy holds only in-frame clones and misses some; the assay was immunoSEQ multiplex PCR. The repertoire holds some 190,000 clones, with around 80% as singletons. Sequenced: PBMCs. Every receptor here comes from a man younger than 30 in good health and CMV-seronegative.

The chain uses TRBV5-1 and TRBJ2-3, with D tentatively TRBD1 (5 bases). This CDR3 spans 12 amino acids. Germline CDR1 is SGHRS and CDR2 is YFSETQ. Between the trimmed V and J ends, which lost 0 bases and 6 bases, there was a span of 5 bases. The CDR3 region is CASSLEGDTQYF. CDR3 coding DNA: TGCGCCAGCAGCTTGGAGGGGGATACGCAGTATTTT.

The CDR3 loop reads CAISESRGTGANVLTF. In DNA, the CDR3 is TGTGCCATCAGTGAGTCGCGGGGAACTGGGGCCAACGTCCTGACTTTC. The V gene is TRBV10-3, the J gene TRBJ2-6; tentative D call: TRBD2 (6 bases). The CDR3 spans 16 residues. Germline V gene sequence: CDR1 ENHRY, CDR2 SYGVKD. The ends were cut back, 0 bases at V and 2 bases at J, with 8 bases in the middle.

V gene TRBV30 combines with J gene TRBJ1-2; possibly TRBD1 for D (6 bases). The CDR3 runs 13 residues. The germline V gene has CDR1 GTSNPN and CDR2 SVGIG (reference sequence). V lost 7 bases to trimming and J lost 4 bases, with 16 bases between them. This CDR3 reads CASVSTGSYGYTF. DNA for the CDR3: TGTGCCTCCGTCTCTACAGGGTCCTATGGCTACACCTTC.

The rearrangement links TRBV28 to TRBJ2-1; 8 positions agree with TRBD2. This CDR3 is 14 amino acids long. Per germline, CDR1 MDHEN and CDR2 SYDVKM. V lost 6 bases and J lost 4; bases outside the gene matches: 5. CDR3 amino acids: CASSPGGVYNEQFF. The CDR3 nucleotides read TGTGCCAGCAGCCCGGGGGGGGTTTACAATGAGCAGTTCTTC.

This clone was seen a handful of times. V usage is TRBV27 and J usage is TRBJ2-5; TRBD2 matches at 7 bases. Germline trimming cut 5 bases from V and 4 bases from J; bases unmatched to any gene: 7. The CDR3 sequence is 14 residues long. CDR1 and CDR2 from the germline V gene are MNHEY and SMNVEV (reference sequence). CDR3 in DNA: TGTGCCAGCAGTCCCAAAGCGGGAAGAGAGACCCAGTACTTC. Translating gives CASSPKAGRETQYF.

The rearrangement joins TRBV9 to TRBJ1-4, with a weak D call TRBD1 (5 bases). The length of the CDR3 is 16 residues. The germline V gene encodes CDR1 SGDLS and CDR2 YYNGEE. V was pared by 3 bases and J by 0 bases, with 12 bases between. The CDR3 here is CASSAEGSATNEKLFF. The CDR3 bases are TGTGCCAGCAGCGCGGAGGGGAGTGCAACTAATGAAAAACTGTTTTTT.

The V and J genes are TRBV27 and TRBJ1-1; D unclear. Trimming pared 6 bases from V and 1 base from J, leaving 12 bases between. CDR3 length equals 14 residues. CDR1 MNHEY and CDR2 SMNVEV come from the germline V gene (reference sequence). The CDR3 DNA reads TGTGCCAGCAGCCCCGCGCGGGAGAACACTGAAGCTTTCTTT. Amino acids: CASSPARENTEAFF.

J is TRBJ1-1 and V is TRBV5-4; 7 bases fit TRBD1. Trimming at V came to 5 bases and at J to 1 base, leaving 8 bases not matched to a gene. CDR1 is SGHNT, CDR2 YYREEE, per germline (reference sequence). The CDR3 contains 15 residues. Here the CDR3 reads CASRRERQGNTEAFF. For the CDR3, the DNA is TGTGCCAGCAGACGCGAAAGACAGGGGAACACTGAAGCTTTCTTT.

The chain joins TRBV7-2 to TRBJ2-6; D is possibly TRBD2 (7 bases). Trimming removed 7 bases from V and 2 bases from J, with 12 bases in between. Germline CDR1 and CDR2: SGHTA and FQGNSA. The CDR3 consists of 15 residues. This CDR3 reads CASKGGGTGANVLTF. CDR3 bases: TGTGCCAGCAAAGGGGGAGGGACTGGGGCCAACGTCCTGACTTTC.

The V and J genes are TRBV5-1 and TRBJ2-5, with D perhaps matching TRBD2 (7 bases). From germline, CDR1 is SGHRS and CDR2 YFSETQ. This CDR3 has 16 amino acids. Trimming pared 4 bases from V and 2 bases from J, leaving 18 bases between. CDR3 amino acids: CASSPGGGGGQETQYF. The CDR3 coding sequence is TGCGCCAGCAGCCCTGGGGGGGGCGGGGGTCAAGAGACCCAGTACTTC. Looking up the rest from reference TRBV5-1 and TRBJ2-5 gives the full variable domain: KAGVTQTPRYLIKTRGQQVTLSCSPISGHRSVSWYQQTPGQGLQFLFEYFSETQRNKGNFPGRFSGRQFSNSRSEMNVSTLELGDSALYLCASSPGGGGGQETQYFGPGTRLLVL.

The chain employs TRBV7-2 and TRBJ2-7; 7 bases are shared with TRBD2. Germline V lookup: CDR1 SGHTA, CDR2 FQGNSA. This CDR3 has 15 residues. V trimming: 5 bases; J trimming: 0 bases; junction bases outside the gene matches: 7. The CDR3 DNA reads TGTGCCAGCAGCCGGACGGGGGGTAGCTCCTACGAGCAGTACTTC. This sequence encodes CASSRTGGSSYEQYF.

The J gene is TRBJ1-2, the V gene TRBV27; 7 bases are shared with TRBD1. The CDR3 is made up of 15 amino acids. Trimming cost V 5 bases and J 4 bases; bases outside gene matches: 10. Germline V gene lookup returns CDR1 MNHEY and CDR2 SMNVEV (reference sequence). CDR3 amino acids: CASSPIGGQFYGYTF. As DNA, the CDR3 is TGTGCCAGCAGTCCGATAGGGGGACAGTTCTATGGCTACACCTTC.

Concerning this clone itself: The sample carries other DNA sequences with the same CDR3. This chain connects TRBV28 to TRBJ1-5; D might be TRBD1 (5 bases). Looked up from germline, CDR1 is MDHEN and CDR2 is SYDVKM. V was trimmed by 4 bases and J by 4 bases, leaving 5 bases between them. The CDR3 consists of 12 residues. CDR3 coding DNA: TGTGCCAGCAGTTCAGGGAATCAGCCCCAGCATTTT. It encodes CASSSGNQPQHF.

This rearrangement joins TRBV29-1 to TRBJ2-7; 11 positions match TRBD2. V lost 6 bases, J lost 6 bases, and 4 bases stayed unmatched. This CDR3 contains 12 residues. Germline-derived CDR1 and CDR2 are SQVTM and ANQGSEA. CDR3 bases: TGCAGCGTCGCCACTAGCGGGAGCGAGCAGTACTTC. It encodes CSVATSGSEQYF.

In regard to this clone: The same CDR3 also results from other DNA sequences found in this sample. V usage is TRBV7-9 and J usage is TRBJ2-5; D is uncertain. CDR3 length: 11 residues. Between the trimmed V and J ends, which lost 5 bases and 3 bases, there was a span of 4 bases. The germline CDR1 and CDR2 sequences are SEHNR and FQNEAQ (reference sequence). The CDR3 loop reads CASSPKETQYF. The CDR3 DNA reads as TGTGCCAGCAGCCCAAAAGAGACCCAGTACTTC.

V and J are TRBV28 and TRBJ1-5; D unclear. Trimming left V 1 base short and J 4 bases short, with 8 bases between. Germline V gene sequence: CDR1 MDHEN, CDR2 SYDVKM. The CDR3 sequence is 14 residues long. CDR3 DNA: TGTGCCAGCAGTTTATTGTCGGGGAATCAGCCCCAGCATTTT. Encoded protein: CASSLLSGNQPQHF.

CDR3 bases: TGTGCCAGCAGCTTTGGTGCGGGTGAAGCTTTCTTT. The encoded protein is CASSFGAGEAFF. J is TRBJ1-1 and V is TRBV7-9; D not certain. The ends were cut back, 3 bases at V and 7 bases at J, with 9 bases in the middle. This CDR3 spans 12 amino acids. Germline V gene sequence: CDR1 SEHNR, CDR2 FQNEAQ (reference sequence). The complete variable domain, with remaining parts taken from reference TRBV7-9 and TRBJ1-1, reads DTGVSQNPRHKITKRGQNVTFRCDPISEHNRLYWYRQTLGQGPEFLTYFQNEAQLEKSRLLSDRFSAERPKGSFSTLEIQRTEQGDSAMYLCASSFGAGEAFFGQGTRLTVV.

The rearrangement links TRBV7-9 to TRBJ2-7; TRBD1 matches at 8 bases. The V gene's germline CDR1 is SEHNR and CDR2 FQNEAQ (reference sequence). CDR3 length: 12 amino acids. Trimming at V came to 6 bases and at J to 6 bases, leaving 4 bases not matched to a gene. This chain's CDR3 is CASSSGGSEQYF. Here the CDR3 DNA reads TGTGCCAGCAGTTCAGGGGGCTCCGAGCAGTACTTC. The whole variable domain, remainder taken from reference TRBV7-9 and TRBJ2-7, is DTGVSQNPRHKITKRGQNVTFRCDPISEHNRLYWYRQTLGQGPEFLTYFQNEAQLEKSRLLSDRFSAERPKGSFSTLEIQRTEQGDSAMYLCASSSGGSEQYFGPGTRLTVT.

V gene TRBV7-9 combines with J gene TRBJ2-3; D perhaps matches TRBD2 (6 bases). Germline assignment: CDR1 SEHNR and CDR2 FQNEAQ (reference sequence). V gave up 5 bases and J gave up 5 bases, with 14 bases separating them. The CDR3 has 14 amino acids. CDR3 protein: CASSPGLSLDTQYF. CDR3 coding DNA: TGTGCCAGCAGCCCGGGACTTAGTTTAGATACGCAGTATTTT.

The chain combines TRBV28 with TRBJ2-5, with a weak D call TRBD2 (6 bases). Trimming took off 5 bases at V and 5 bases at J, with 18 bases between the two ends. Germline CDR1 reads MDHEN; CDR2 reads SYDVKM. The CDR3 has 15 amino acids. The CDR3 spells CASSPPGGRRETQYF. DNA for the CDR3: TGTGCCAGCAGTCCCCCTGGGGGGAGGCGGGAGACCCAGTACTTC.

This chain joins TRBV28 and TRBJ1-5, with a weak D call TRBD1 (6 bases). The CDR3 totals 13 residues. Germline lookup yields CDR1 MDHEN and CDR2 SYDVKM. The germline V and J ends were trimmed by 10 bases and 7 bases, with 17 bases remaining between them. The CDR3 DNA reads as TGTGCCACCACGCTGGCAGGGGAACAGCCCCAGCATTTT. Residues: CATTLAGEQPQHF.

The rearrangement links TRBV5-1 to TRBJ1-1, with D perhaps matching TRBD1 (5 bases). CDR3 size: 15 residues. The germline V gene has CDR1 SGHRS and CDR2 YFSETQ. The V end lost 0 bases, the J end lost 1 base, and 10 bases lay between the germline ends. The CDR3 sequence is CASSLVRVGNTEAFF. DNA of the CDR3: TGCGCCAGCAGCTTGGTCAGGGTTGGGAACACTGAAGCTTTCTTT. The variable domain in full, completed from reference TRBV5-1 and TRBJ1-1, reads KAGVTQTPRYLIKTRGQQVTLSCSPISGHRSVSWYQQTPGQGLQFLFEYFSETQRNKGNFPGRFSGRQFSNSRSEMNVSTLELGDSALYLCASSLVRVGNTEAFFGQGTRLTVV.

This clone was detected a few times. This chain connects TRBV7-3 to TRBJ1-1; 8 bases align to TRBD1. The CDR3 loop spans 17 amino acids. V trimming: 6 bases; J trimming: 1 base; junction bases outside the gene matches: 13. Germline CDR1 SGHTA, CDR2 FQGTGA. The CDR3 bases are TGTGCCAGCAGTACCGGACAGGGTATGGGGCCGAACACTGAAGCTTTCTTT. This encodes CASSTGQGMGPNTEAFF.

As regards this clone: A read error may account for a junction end that differs from germline. V gene TRBV20-1 combines with J gene TRBJ2-4; 10 bases agree with TRBD2. Germline V lookup: CDR1 DFQATT, CDR2 SNEGSKA (reference sequence). This CDR3 contains 11 residues. CDR3 residues: CSARDGLAGAF. The CDR3, as DNA: TGCAGTGCTAGAGATGGCCTAGCGGGGGCCTTC.

The chain links TRBV4-1 to TRBJ1-4; a possible D gene is TRBD1 (5 bases). There are 15 residues in the CDR3. CDR1 and CDR2 from the germline V gene are MGHRA and YSYEKL. Trimming removed 0 bases from V and 3 bases from J, with 8 bases in between. Here the CDR3 DNA reads TGCGCCAGCAGCCAAGACGGGGGACCTAATGAAAAACTGTTTTTT. Translation gives CASSQDGGPNEKLFF.